The clone carrying this TCR beta chain was picked up many times. The data are from a study of T-cell reconstitution after alpha-beta-depleted transplantation in children. Germline V CDR1 and CDR2: MDHEN, SYDVKM. Trimming pared 4 bases from V and 7 bases from J, leaving 17 bases between. This CDR3 is built from 15 residues. Unique molecular identifiers tagged the TCRbeta library. MiXCR, run by TCRdb on the PCR reads, gives a single entry per CDR3 protein. The data contain approximately 250,000 distinct CDR3 sequences, about 25% of them seen just once; the ten biggest clones take up about 2.6%. The V and J genes are TRBV28 and TRBJ2-1; D might be TRBD2 (6 bases). The sequence was obtained from a girl aged 2 to 9 with Fanconi anemia, due to receive a stem cell transplant. The source material was PBMCs, sampled before TCRalphabeta/CD19-depleted stem cell transplant. This CDR3 is CASSYGGSGRNEQFF. CDR3 DNA: TGTGCCAGCAGTTACGGGGGTTCCGGGAGAAATGAGCAGTTCTTC. The full variable domain, rest sourced from reference TRBV28 and TRBJ2-1, is DVKVTQSSRYLVKRTGEKVFLECVQDMDHENMFWYRQDPGLGLRLIYFSYDVKMKEKGDIPEGYSVSREKKERFSLILESASTNQTSMYLCASSYGGSGRNEQFFGPGTRLTVL.